These 9 T cell receptor beta chains were all obtained from the same sample, sequenced in a study of long-term antiretroviral therapy in people with HIV. They ran version v3.0 of the immunoSEQ assay at survey level. Data came from immunoSEQ multiplex PCR; TCRdb stores just in-frame clones and leaves some out. Of over 7,000 clones listed, roughly 82% are singletons. Here the sequenced sample was unsorted PBMCs, taken 0.1 years after starting antiretroviral therapy. The receptors were gathered from a man aged 40-49 years with HIV.

This sequence joins TRBV7-9 and TRBJ1-2; D might be TRBD1 (5 bases). V lost 5 bases and J lost 7, with 11 bases in between. The CDR3 has 12 amino acids. CDR1 is SEHNR and CDR2 is FQNEAQ in the germline V gene (reference sequence). CDR3 nucleotides: TGTGCCAGCAGCCCGACAGCAGGTGGCTACACCTTC. Translating it yields CASSPTAGGYTF.

For this clone: A read error may produce the germline difference seen at one junction end. The chain links TRBV5-1 to TRBJ2-2; D may be TRBD1 (5 bases). This CDR3 is 13 amino acids long. Germline values: CDR1 SGHRS, CDR2 YFSETQ. The CDR3 DNA reads as TGCACCAGCAGCCCAGGGTTTACCGGGGAGCTGTTTTTT. Translation: CTSSPGFTGELFF.

This chain joins TRBV5-1 and TRBJ2-5, with D perhaps given as TRBD1 or TRBD2 (6 bases each). The germline V and J ends were trimmed by 5 bases and 1 base, with 18 bases remaining between them. Germline values: CDR1 SGHRS, CDR2 YFSETQ. CDR3 length: 16 amino acids. CDR3: CASRPSQGRFQETQYF. CDR3 DNA sequence: TGCGCCAGCAGACCGTCTCAGGGGAGGTTCCAAGAGACCCAGTACTTC.

The chain uses TRBV7-2 and TRBJ2-3; 10 nucleotides agree with TRBD2. CDR1 and CDR2 from the germline V gene are SGHTA and FQGNSA. The V segment lost 1 base and the J segment 4 bases; nucleotides outside the gene matches: 11. The CDR3 sequence is 18 residues long. CDR3 in amino acids: CASSLELRLAGVSDTQYF. DNA of the CDR3: TGTGCCAGCAGCTTAGAGCTAAGGCTAGCGGGGGTCTCAGATACGCAGTATTTT.

The chain links TRBV6-1 to TRBJ2-7; D might be TRBD1 or TRBD2, each matching 6 bases. V lost 6 bases to trimming and J lost 3 bases, with 18 bases between them. CDR1 and CDR2 (germline): MNHNS, SASEGT. The CDR3 is 15 residues long. The CDR3 protein is CASREPGGYNYEQYF. CDR3 bases: TGTGCCAGCAGAGAACCCGGGGGCTACAACTACGAGCAGTACTTC.

The chain employs TRBV7-2 and TRBJ1-1; D perhaps matches TRBD1 (5 bases). The V gene's germline CDR1 is SGHTA and CDR2 FQGNSA. The V gene lost 5 bases and the J gene lost 0 bases, with 13 bases spanning the gap. This CDR3 spans 15 amino acids. The CDR3 sequence is CASSPGGNLNTEAFF. In DNA form, the CDR3 reads TGTGCCAGCAGCCCCGGGGGGAACCTGAACACTGAAGCTTTCTTT.

The chain uses TRBV7-6 and TRBJ1-1; D is unresolved. CDR1 is SGHVS and CDR2 is FNYEAQ in the germline V gene. Trimming removed 3 bases at V and 0 bases at J, with 5 bases between. The CDR3 covers 13 residues. CDR3 in DNA: TGTGCCAGCAGCTTTCGGGTGAACACTGAAGCTTTCTTT. Translated: CASSFRVNTEAFF.

The V and J genes are TRBV2 and TRBJ2-7, with a tentative D call TRBD1 (6 bases). Trimming cost V 1 base and J 3 bases, with 7 bases left between them. Germline CDR1 is SNHLY and CDR2 is FYNNEI. The CDR3 consists of 13 residues. The CDR3 sequence is CASSEDRDYEQYF. For the CDR3, the DNA is TGTGCCAGCAGTGAAGACAGGGACTACGAGCAGTACTTC.

CDR3 bases: TGCGCCAGCAGCCAAGACCCCCGCACAGATACGCAGTATTTT. Amino acid sequence: CASSQDPRTDTQYF. V is TRBV4-1 and J is TRBJ2-3; D not resolved. This CDR3 contains 14 residues. Germline V gene sequence: CDR1 MGHRA, CDR2 YSYEKL. V dropped 0 bases and J dropped 1 base, with 5 bases sitting between them.